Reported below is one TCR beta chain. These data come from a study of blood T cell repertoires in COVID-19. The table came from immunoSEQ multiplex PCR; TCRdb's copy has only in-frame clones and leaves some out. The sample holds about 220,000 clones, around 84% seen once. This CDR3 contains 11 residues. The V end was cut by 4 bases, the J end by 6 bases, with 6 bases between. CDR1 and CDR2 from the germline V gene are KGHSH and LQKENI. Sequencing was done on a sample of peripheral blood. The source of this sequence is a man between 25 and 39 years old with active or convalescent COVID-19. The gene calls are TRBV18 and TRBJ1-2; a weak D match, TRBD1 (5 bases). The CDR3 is CASSRGDGYTF. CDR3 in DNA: TGTGCCAGCTCACGGGGGGATGGCTACACCTTC. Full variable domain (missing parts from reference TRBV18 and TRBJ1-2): NAGVMQNPRHLVRRRGQEARLRCSPMKGHSHVYWYRQLPEEGLKFMVYLQKENIIDESGMPKERFSAEFPKEGPSILRIQQVVRGDSAAYFCASSRGDGYTFGSGTRLTVV.